In its sample, the clone carrying this T cell receptor beta chain was seen many times. Its antigen remains unidentified. Pregnant or lactating patients were excluded, as were those with uncontrolled infection or other autoimmune disease. Regions amplified from RNA transcripts were the TCR beta CDR3 regions. The primer set for the first-round RT-PCR of the TCR CDR3 was HTBI. TCRdb used MiXCR to reprocess the multiplex PCR reads, holding one entry per CDR3 protein. The data show approximately 700,000 distinct CDR3 sequences, just under 45% seen once. Trimming shortened V by 4 bases and J by 5 bases, and 11 bases separated the two germline ends. This CDR3 spans 13 amino acids. CDR1 is MNHNS, CDR2 SASEGT, per germline. This sample stems from a study of T cells in Graves' hyperthyroidism and ophthalmopathy. General study results and limits: In simple terms, a model built on 13 V-J features told ophthalmopathy apart from stable hyperthyroidism. The blood repertoire included most of the expanded thyroid clonotypes above 0.001.

The source is an adult man with Graves' disease, either hyperthyroidism or ophthalmopathy (not recorded which). Sequenced input: peripheral blood or thyroid tissue (not recorded which). The chain employs TRBV6-1 and TRBJ2-5; TRBD2 is a possible D gene (6 bases). The CDR3 DNA follows: TGTGCCAGCAGTGTGTGGAGGGTGGAGACCCAGTACTTC. Residues: CASSVWRVETQYF.